This T cell receptor beta chain appears in the sequencing data of a study of technical replicates of blood from a few donors. TCRdb's copy holds only in-frame clones and misses some; the assay was immunoSEQ multiplex PCR. The sample gives 62,000 or so clones, about 88% of which show up once; under 6.5% is in the top ten. The CDR3 is 15 amino acids. Germline lookup yields CDR1 GTSNPN and CDR2 SVGIG (reference sequence). The V and J ends lost 1 base and 4 bases, in that order; junction bases with no gene match: 6. What was sequenced was PBMCs. The source of this sequence is a human donor in good health. Some clones in this sample may be carry-over from other donors' samples. V is TRBV30 and J is TRBJ1-3; 8 positions match TRBD1. Here the CDR3 reads CAWSEVGTGGNTIYF. The CDR3 nucleotides are TGTGCCTGGAGTGAGGTCGGGACAGGAGGAAACACCATATATTTT.